The sequence of this TCR beta chain was determined in a study of T cell repertoires in cytomegalovirus infection. Study-level findings and limits: There were HLA-C-restricted CMV-specific TCR beta clonotypes dominating the ex vivo response.

TCRdb re-called the reads through MiXCR, storing one row per CDR3 protein. This sample carries about 310,000 distinct CDR3 sequences, about a sixth of them seen once, and the ten largest clones take around 12%. Comment on this clonotype: The antigen remains undetermined.

Germline CDR1 and CDR2: ENHRY and SYGVKD. Between the trimmed V and J ends, which lost 0 bases and 3 bases, there was a span of 11 bases. The CDR3 sequence is 15 residues long. This TCR was recovered from a human donor in good health (CMV status not recorded). Some clones in this sample may be carry-over from other donors' samples. The genes are TRBV10-3 and TRBJ1-2, with D uncertain. Specimen: PBMCs. The CDR3: CAISESDRIHYGYTF. The CDR3 coding sequence is TGTGCCATCAGTGAGTCGGACCGAATTCACTATGGCTACACCTTC.